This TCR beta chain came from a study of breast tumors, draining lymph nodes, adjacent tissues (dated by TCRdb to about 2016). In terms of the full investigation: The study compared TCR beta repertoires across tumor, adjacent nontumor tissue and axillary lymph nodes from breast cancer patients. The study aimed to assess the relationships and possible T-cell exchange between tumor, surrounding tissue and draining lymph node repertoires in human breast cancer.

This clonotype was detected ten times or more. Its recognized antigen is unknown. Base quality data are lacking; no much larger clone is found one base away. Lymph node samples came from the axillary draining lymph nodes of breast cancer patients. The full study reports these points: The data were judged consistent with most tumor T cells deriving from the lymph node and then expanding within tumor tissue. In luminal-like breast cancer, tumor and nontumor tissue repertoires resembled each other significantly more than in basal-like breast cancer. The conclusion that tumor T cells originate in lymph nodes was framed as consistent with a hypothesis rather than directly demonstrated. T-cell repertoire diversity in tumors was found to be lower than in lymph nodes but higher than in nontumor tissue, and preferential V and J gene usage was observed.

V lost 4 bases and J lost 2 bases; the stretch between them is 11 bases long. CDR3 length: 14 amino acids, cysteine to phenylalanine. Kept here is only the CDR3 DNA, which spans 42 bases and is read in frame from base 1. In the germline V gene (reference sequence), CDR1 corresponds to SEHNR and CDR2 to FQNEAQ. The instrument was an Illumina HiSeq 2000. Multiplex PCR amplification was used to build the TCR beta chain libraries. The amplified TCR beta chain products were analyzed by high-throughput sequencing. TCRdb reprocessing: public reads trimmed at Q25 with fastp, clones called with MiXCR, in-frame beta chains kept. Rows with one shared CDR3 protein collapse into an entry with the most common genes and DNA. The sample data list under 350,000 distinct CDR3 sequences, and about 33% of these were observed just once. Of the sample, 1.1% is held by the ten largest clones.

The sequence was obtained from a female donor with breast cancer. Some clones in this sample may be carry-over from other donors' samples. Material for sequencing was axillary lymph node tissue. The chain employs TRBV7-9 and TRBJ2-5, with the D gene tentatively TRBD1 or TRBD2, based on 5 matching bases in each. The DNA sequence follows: TGTGCCAGCAGCTCCAGGGACCCTCAAGAGACCCAGTACTTC. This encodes CASSSRDPQETQYF.